This passage covers 32 T cell receptor beta chains from one sample sequenced in a study of technical replicates of blood from several donors. Sequencing used immunoSEQ multiplex PCR; TCRdb keeps in-frame clones, though not all of them. The table lists about 76,000 clones, under 95% of them singletons. The sample taken for sequencing was T cells isolated from PBMCs. The source of these receptors is a human donor in good health.

The chain recombines TRBV28 with TRBJ1-3, with D unresolved. CDR3 length: 14 residues. Germline V gene lookup returns CDR1 MDHEN and CDR2 SYDVKM. Trimming stripped 3 bases from V and 1 base from J, with 7 bases between. In DNA form, the CDR3 reads TGTGCCAGCAGTTTGGTCAGGTCTGGAAACACCATATATTTT. It yields the protein CASSLVRSGNTIYF.

This sequence joins TRBV5-4 and TRBJ2-5; D possibly corresponds to TRBD1 (6 bases). The DNA end is more similar to TRBJ2-7, so the J call may be wrong. The CDR3 consists of 15 residues. The V gene's germline CDR1 is SGHNT and CDR2 YYREEE (reference sequence). This CDR3 reads CASSSRTELSYEQYF. The CDR3 DNA is TGTGCCAGCAGCTCACGGACAGAGCTCTCCTACGAGCAGTACTTC.

For this clone: The sample carries other DNA sequences with the same CDR3. The V gene is TRBV10-3, the J gene TRBJ1-5; possible D gene TRBD1, 5 bases. Trimming cost V 8 bases and J 5 bases, with 13 bases left between them. The CDR3 covers 13 residues. CDR1 and CDR2 (germline): ENHRY, SYGVKD. The CDR3 bases are TGTGCCATCCGGCAGGGCGGAGATCAGCCCCAGCATTTT. This sequence encodes CAIRQGGDQPQHF.

CDR3 DNA sequence: TGCAGCGTTGTGGGGGAGGCTGGAAACACCATATATTTT. It codes for CSVVGEAGNTIYF. The gene calls are TRBV29-1 and TRBJ1-3; D is possibly TRBD1 (5 bases). Germline-derived CDR1 and CDR2 are SQVTM and ANQGSEA. V lost 4 bases, J lost 2 bases, and 9 bases lay in between. The CDR3 runs 13 residues.

The chain combines TRBV2 with TRBJ2-5, with D perhaps TRBD1 (7 bases). Germline V gene lookup returns CDR1 SNHLY and CDR2 FYNNEI. The CDR3 consists of 14 residues. Trimming cost V 8 bases and J 5 bases, with 18 bases left between them. In DNA form, the CDR3 reads TGTGCCAGCTTGGAGGGGGCAAATCTGGAGACCCAGTACTTC. This translates into CASLEGANLETQYF.

The V call is TRBV11-2, the J call TRBJ2-7, with 14 bases matching TRBD2. This CDR3 has 17 amino acids. The V segment lost 5 bases and the J segment 3 bases; nucleotides outside the gene matches: 9. Germline CDR1 is SGHAT and CDR2 is FQNNGV. The CDR3 DNA follows: TGTGCCAGCAGCAAACTCGGGACTAGCGGGAGTCTCTACGAGCAGTACTTC. It is translated as CASSKLGTSGSLYEQYF.

V gene TRBV6-5 combines with J gene TRBJ2-1; 9 bases align to TRBD2. The CDR3 runs to 15 residues. CDR1 is MNHEY and CDR2 is SVGAGI in the germline V gene. The V gene end was trimmed by 6 bases and the J gene end by 10 bases; junction bases not matched to a gene: 13. This CDR3 is CASSLAGDHSEEQFF. The CDR3 region has the DNA TGTGCCAGCAGCTTAGCGGGAGACCATTCAGAAGAGCAGTTCTTC.

J is TRBJ2-2 and V is TRBV30; D unresolved. CDR3 length: 14 amino acids. Germline V gene lookup returns CDR1 GTSNPN and CDR2 SVGIG (reference sequence). The V end was cut by 2 bases, the J end by 3 bases, with 10 bases between. The CDR3: CAWSNYIYTGELFF. The DNA of the CDR3 is TGTGCCTGGAGTAACTATATATACACCGGGGAGCTGTTTTTT.

This sequence joins TRBV28 and TRBJ2-3; D possibly corresponds to TRBD2 (5 bases). Germline CDR1 is MDHEN and CDR2 is SYDVKM. This CDR3 has 15 amino acids. V dropped 2 bases and J dropped 0 bases, with 9 bases sitting between them. The CDR3 DNA reads as TGTGCCAGCAGTTTACAACGGACTAGCACAGATACGCAGTATTTT. Its translation is CASSLQRTSTDTQYF. Based on the CDR3 plus reference TRBV28 and TRBJ2-3, the full variable domain is DVKVTQSSRYLVKRTGEKVFLECVQDMDHENMFWYRQDPGLGLRLIYFSYDVKMKEKGDIPEGYSVSREKKERFSLILESASTNQTSMYLCASSLQRTSTDTQYFGPGTRLTVL.

The genes are TRBV7-2 and TRBJ1-5; 9 bases agree with TRBD1. This CDR3 spans 17 amino acids. Germline values: CDR1 SGHTA, CDR2 FQGNSA. V was clipped by 5 bases and J by 7 bases; unmatched bases: 15. This CDR3 reads CASSPLHRDRERQPQHF. The CDR3 DNA reads TGTGCCAGCAGCCCCTTACACCGGGACAGGGAACGGCAGCCCCAGCATTTT.

The genes are TRBV4-1 and TRBJ2-1, with 7 positions matching TRBD2. Germline-derived CDR1 and CDR2 are MGHRA and YSYEKL. CDR3 length: 15 residues. The V and J ends lost 2 bases and 5 bases, in that order; junction bases with no gene match: 6. The CDR3 here is CASSQMGEGHNEQFF. CDR3 DNA sequence: TGCGCCAGCAGCCAAATGGGGGAGGGCCACAATGAGCAGTTCTTC.

The chain links TRBV9 to TRBJ2-1; 8 nucleotides line up with TRBD2. With 2 bases clipped from V and 0 bases from J, the junction kept 1 base outside the gene matches. The CDR3 consists of 15 residues. The V gene's germline CDR1 is SGDLS and CDR2 YYNGEE. The CDR3 DNA reads TGTGCCAGCAGCGTTAGCGGGAACTCCTACAATGAGCAGTTCTTC. Amino acids: CASSVSGNSYNEQFF. Full variable domain (missing parts from reference TRBV9 and TRBJ2-1): DSGVTQTPKHLITATGQRVTLRCSPRSGDLSVYWYQQSLDQGLQFLIQYYNGEERAKGNILERFSAQQFPDLHSELNLSSLELGDSALYFCASSVSGNSYNEQFFGPGTRLTVL.

J is TRBJ2-3 and V is TRBV5-4; tentatively, D is TRBD2 (6 bases). The germline V gene has CDR1 SGHNT and CDR2 YYREEE (reference sequence). Trimming removed 2 bases at V and 2 bases at J, with 15 bases between. The CDR3 is made up of 16 amino acids. CDR3 sequence reads: CASSFPGSPTTDTQYF. The CDR3 coding sequence is TGTGCCAGCAGCTTCCCCGGGAGCCCTACCACAGATACGCAGTATTTT.

The V call is TRBV9, the J call TRBJ2-7; 10 bases are a match to TRBD2. The germline V gene has CDR1 SGDLS and CDR2 YYNGEE. This CDR3 has 13 residues. As DNA, the CDR3 is TGTGCGACCGGGACTAGCGTCTCCTACGAGCAGTACTTC. Translating it yields CATGTSVSYEQYF.

The chain is built from TRBV4-1 and TRBJ2-1, with 9 bases aligning to TRBD1. Germline CDR1 MGHRA, CDR2 YSYEKL. This CDR3 is built from 11 residues. J gave up 14 bases and V 2 bases, and 1 base lay outside the gene matches. The CDR3 bases are TGCGCCAGCAGCCAAAGGGACAGGGAGTTCTTC. This encodes CASSQRDREFF.

The chain combines TRBV6-6 with TRBJ2-7; 10 bases align to TRBD2. The V and J ends lost 5 bases and 4 bases, in that order; junction bases with no gene match: 2. Looked up from germline, CDR1 is MNHNY and CDR2 is SVGAGI (reference sequence). The CDR3 length is 13 residues. CDR3 sequence reads: CASSLGLAYEQYF. The CDR3, as DNA: TGTGCCAGCAGTCTGGGACTAGCGTACGAGCAGTACTTC.

The chain carries TRBV5-8 and TRBJ1-5, with unresolved D. The CDR3 totals 13 residues. Trimming pared 0 bases from V and 6 bases from J, leaving 7 bases between. CDR1 SGHTS and CDR2 YDEGEE come from the germline V gene. The CDR3 sequence is CASSLGPGQPQHF. The CDR3, as DNA: TGTGCCAGCAGCTTGGGTCCGGGTCAGCCCCAGCATTTT.

The chain links TRBV2 to TRBJ1-1; 11 bases fit TRBD1. Germline CDR1 and CDR2: SNHLY and FYNNEI. V trimming: 4 bases; J trimming: 7 bases; junction bases outside the gene matches: 8. The CDR3 is 15 amino acids. The chain's CDR3 is CASSGTGGAFGEAFF. In nucleotides, the CDR3 is TGTGCCAGCAGTGGGACAGGGGGCGCGTTCGGTGAAGCTTTCTTT.

This clone has a single count. J is TRBJ1-2 and V is TRBV18; D gene uncertain. Per the germline V gene, CDR1 is KGHSH and CDR2 is LQKENI. The CDR3 runs 13 residues. V lost 1 base, J lost 6 bases, and 9 bases lay in between. CDR3 nucleotide sequence: TGTGCCAGCTCACCACGGCCGCAGGATGGCTACACCTTC. The encoded protein is CASSPRPQDGYTF.

The rearrangement links TRBV28 to TRBJ2-1; 9 positions agree with TRBD2. The V gene end was trimmed by 7 bases and the J gene end by 2 bases; junction bases not matched to a gene: 3. This CDR3 comprises 14 residues. CDR1 MDHEN and CDR2 SYDVKM come from the germline V gene. The CDR3 region is CASIIAGAYNEQFF. CDR3 nucleotide sequence: TGTGCCAGCATAATAGCGGGAGCCTACAATGAGCAGTTCTTC.

This chain connects TRBV7-9 to TRBJ1-1; D is unresolved. V was shortened by 0 bases and J by 8 bases, with 7 bases between the two germline ends. The CDR3 contains 12 residues. Germline CDR1 SEHNR, CDR2 FQNEAQ (reference sequence). The CDR3 here is CASSLASREAFF. DNA of the CDR3: TGTGCCAGCAGCTTAGCGTCTCGGGAAGCTTTCTTT.

The chain joins TRBV19 to TRBJ1-2; D gene uncertain. Germline loops: CDR1 LNHDA, CDR2 SQIVND (reference sequence). V lost 0 bases to trimming and J lost 8 bases, with 10 bases between them. The CDR3 spans 13 residues. CDR3 nucleotide sequence: TGTGCCAGTAGTATAGACAGTTCGGGGGGCTACACCTTC. Translated: CASSIDSSGGYTF.

This sequence joins TRBV13 and TRBJ1-5; 8 positions match TRBD1. Trimming took 5 bases from V and 4 from J; bases not matched to a gene: 4. The CDR3 consists of 14 residues. Looked up from germline, CDR1 is PRHDT and CDR2 is FYEKMQ (reference sequence). The CDR3 nucleotides are TGTGCCAGCAGCCGAGGGACAGGAAATCAGCCCCAGCATTTT. The encoded protein is CASSRGTGNQPQHF.

This chain links TRBV7-9 with TRBJ2-3, with 7 positions matching TRBD2. V gave up 5 bases and J gave up 2 bases; unmatched junction bases: 4. This CDR3 is built from 14 residues. The germline V gene has CDR1 SEHNR and CDR2 FQNEAQ (reference sequence). The CDR3 is CASSPLADTDTQYF. CDR3 sequence (DNA): TGTGCCAGCAGCCCCCTAGCGGACACAGATACGCAGTATTTT.

This chain links TRBV27 with TRBJ1-1; the D is unclear. This CDR3 is built from 14 residues. Germline V lookup: CDR1 MNHEY, CDR2 SMNVEV (reference sequence). Trimming left V 2 bases short and J 0 bases short, with 7 bases between. The CDR3 bases are TGTGCCAGCAGTTTACAACTAATGAACACTGAAGCTTTCTTT. Protein: CASSLQLMNTEAFF.

The J gene is TRBJ2-7, the V gene TRBV5-8; 8 bases align to TRBD1. The germline gives CDR1 SGHTS, CDR2 YDEGEE. V was pared by 4 bases and J by 2 bases, with 5 bases of the junction left unmatched. The CDR3 loop spans 14 amino acids. The CDR3 sequence: CASSQGQDTYEQYF. Here the CDR3 DNA reads TGTGCCAGCAGCCAGGGACAGGATACCTACGAGCAGTACTTC.

The CDR3, as DNA: TGTGCCACCAGCAGTATGGACAGGATGCTCTCGTGGAGGTACAATGAGCAGTTCTTC. Its protein is CATSSMDRMLSWRYNEQFF. The chain uses TRBV15 and TRBJ2-1; the match to TRBD1 covers 7 bases. The V segment lost 3 bases and the J segment 4 bases; nucleotides outside the gene matches: 18. CDR3 length equals 19 residues. The germline V gene has CDR1 LNHNV and CDR2 YYDKDF (reference sequence). The full variable domain, with the rest looked up from reference TRBV15 and TRBJ2-1, is DAMVIQNPRYQVTQFGKPVTLSCSQTLNHNVMYWYQQKSSQAPKLLFHYYDKDFNNEADTPDNFQSRRPNTSFCFLDIRSPGLGDTAMYLCATSSMDRMLSWRYNEQFFGPGTRLTVL.

Concerning this clone itself: The same CDR3 is also encoded by other DNA sequences in this sample. The J gene is TRBJ2-7, the V gene TRBV27; 8 positions match TRBD1. Germline-derived CDR1 and CDR2 are MNHEY and SMNVEV (reference sequence). The CDR3 runs to 14 residues. The V gene end was trimmed by 5 bases and the J gene end by 2 bases; junction bases not matched to a gene: 5. The CDR3 DNA reads as TGTGCCAGCAGTCCGGGACAGGCACCCTACGAGCAGTACTTC. Translating gives CASSPGQAPYEQYF.

The J gene is TRBJ2-2, the V gene TRBV7-9; 8 nucleotides match TRBD1. Germline V gives CDR1 SEHNR, CDR2 FQNEAQ (reference sequence). This CDR3 has 15 amino acids. J was trimmed by 4 bases and V by 4 bases; bases with no gene match: 5. The CDR3 nucleotides are TGTGCCAGCAGCTCCGGACAGGGACGCACCGGGGAGCTGTTTTTT. This codes for CASSSGQGRTGELFF.

The chain employs TRBV6-5 and TRBJ2-7, with D possibly being TRBD1 (6 bases). The CDR3 runs 14 residues. V dropped 0 bases and J dropped 3 bases, with 9 bases sitting between them. Germline V CDR1 and CDR2: MNHEY, SVGAGI. The CDR3 reads CASSYSGADYEQYF. The CDR3 DNA reads TGTGCCAGCAGTTACTCGGGGGCGGACTACGAGCAGTACTTC.

This chain uses TRBV18 with TRBJ2-5; 7 bases match TRBD1. This CDR3 spans 12 amino acids. Germline CDR1 reads KGHSH; CDR2 reads LQKENI. Losses at the gene ends were 4 bases for V and 4 bases for J; bases not matched to a gene: 0. The CDR3: CASSRDRETQYF. The CDR3 bases are TGTGCCAGCTCACGGGACAGAGAGACCCAGTACTTC.

J is TRBJ1-5 and V is TRBV4-3; no reliable D call. CDR1 and CDR2 (germline): LGHNA, YSLEER. The CDR3 contains 16 residues. V lost 1 base to trimming and J lost 2 bases, with 12 bases between them. CDR3 bases: TGCGCCAGCAGCCAAGGCGGAGGGTATGGCAATCAGCCCCAGCATTTT. Protein product: CASSQGGGYGNQPQHF.